Shown below are 7 T cell receptor beta chains from a single sample sequenced in a study of T-cell reconstitution after alpha-beta-depleted transplantation in children. Using unique molecular identifiers, the investigators prepared the TCRbeta library. Each CDR3 protein gets one entry after TCRdb re-called the PCR reads with MiXCR. The table has over 100,000 distinct CDR3 sequences, 9% to 12% seen once. Sequences were derived from PBMCs, sampled before TCRalphabeta/CD19-depleted stem cell transplant. All receptors derive from a boy younger than 10 with acute lymphoblastic leukemia, due to receive a stem cell transplant.

In this sample, this clonotype turned up a few times. The rearrangement joins TRBV5-6 to TRBJ2-4, with a possible D match to TRBD2 (6 bases). V dropped 1 base and J dropped 7 bases, with 9 bases sitting between them. The CDR3 is 13 amino acids. The V gene's germline CDR1 is SGHDT and CDR2 YYEEEE. The CDR3 DNA is TGTGCCAGCAGCTTGCTAGCGTGGAACATTCAGTACTTC. Protein sequence: CASSLLAWNIQYF.

This clonotype was counted ten times or more. The chain has TRBV7-8 and TRBJ2-7; a weak D match, TRBD1 (5 bases). CDR1 is SGHVS, CDR2 FQNEAQ, per germline. The CDR3 is 14 amino acids. Trimming pared 1 base from V and 7 bases from J, leaving 14 bases between. Here the CDR3 reads CASSLEGLSGEQYF. In DNA, the CDR3 is TGTGCCAGCAGCTTAGAGGGGTTGAGTGGGGAGCAGTACTTC.

This clonotype has just a few counts. The chain has TRBV20-1 and TRBJ1-1, with D maybe TRBD1 (5 bases). CDR3 length: 14 amino acids. Germline-derived CDR1 and CDR2 are DFQATT and SNEGSKA (reference sequence). The V and J ends lost 5 bases and 5 bases respectively, with 18 bases between them. The CDR3 DNA reads as TGCAGTGCTTTCCGGGCGGGGGGTGAGACTGAAGCTTTCTTT. Residues: CSAFRAGGETEAFF.

The sample holds many counts of this clonotype. The chain links TRBV20-1 to TRBJ1-5, with a tentative D call TRBD1 (6 bases). Trimming took 0 bases from V and 6 from J, leaving 21 bases between them. This CDR3 is 17 amino acids long. Germline V CDR1 and CDR2: DFQATT, SNEGSKA (reference sequence). CDR3 loop: CSARDRESTGRGQPQHF. The CDR3 coding sequence is TGCAGTGCTAGAGATCGGGAGTCTACAGGGAGAGGTCAGCCCCAGCATTTT.

This clonotype was counted between two and nine times. The chain links TRBV7-9 to TRBJ2-5, with 10 bases fitting TRBD2. V shed 5 bases, J shed 5 bases, and the junction held 5 bases outside the gene matches. This CDR3 contains 14 residues. Germline V CDR1 and CDR2: SEHNR, FQNEAQ (reference sequence). CDR3 coding DNA: TGTGCCAGCAGCCCCTATAGCGGGAGGGAGACCCAGTACTTC. As protein: CASSPYSGRETQYF.

The rearrangement joins TRBV4-1 to TRBJ2-3; 8 nucleotides align to TRBD2. The germline V gene has CDR1 MGHRA and CDR2 YSYEKL. CDR3 length: 15 residues. J gave up 9 bases and V 0 bases, and 8 bases lay outside the gene matches. The CDR3 spells CASSQEAGAPRTQYF. The DNA for the CDR3 is TGCGCCAGCAGCCAAGAAGCGGGAGCCCCCCGAACGCAGTATTTT.

This clonotype was counted ten times or more. V gene TRBV12-3 or TRBV12-4 combines with J gene TRBJ2-2, with D perhaps matching TRBD1 (5 bases). The V end lost 1 base, the J end lost 2 bases, and 8 bases lay between the germline ends. The CDR3 length is 15 residues. The CDR3 here is CASSLGQGNTGELFF. Written as DNA, the CDR3 is TGTGCCAGCAGTTTAGGGCAGGGAAACACCGGGGAGCTGTTTTTT.